The 29 T cell receptor beta chains below come from one sample, sequenced in a study of T cells in Graves' hyperthyroidism and ophthalmopathy. Researchers amplified the TCR beta CDR3 regions from RNA transcripts. The TCR CDR3 first-round RT-PCR relied on the HTBI primer set. MiXCR was run by TCRdb on the multiplex PCR reads, yielding one entry per CDR3 protein. The sample carries about 600,000 distinct CDR3 sequences, approximately 15% recorded once. The sequenced material came from blood. The receptors originated from a middle-aged woman with Graves' ophthalmopathy.

Ten or more counts support this clonotype. This chain links TRBV3-1 with TRBJ1-4; perhaps TRBD1 as D (5 bases). V was trimmed by 7 bases and J by 5 bases, leaving 20 bases between them. This CDR3 contains 16 residues. Per the germline V gene, CDR1 is LGHDT and CDR2 is YNNKEL (reference sequence). CDR3 in DNA: TGTGCCAGCACCTTCGCTCTCCCGGGGCTGAATGAAAAACTGTTTTTT. As protein: CASTFALPGLNEKLFF. Combining the CDR3 with reference TRBV3-1 and TRBJ1-4 gives the whole variable domain DTAVSQTPKYLVTQMGNDKSIKCEQNLGHDTMYWYKQDSKKFLKIMFSYNNKELIINETVPNRFSPKSPDKAHLNLHINSLELGDSAVYFCASTFALPGLNEKLFFGSGTQLSVL.

The genes are TRBV5-5 and TRBJ1-4, with 10 bases aligning to TRBD1. V dropped 3 bases and J dropped 3; count of bases not matched to a gene: 8. Germline lookup yields CDR1 SGHKS and CDR2 YYEKEE (reference sequence). The CDR3 is 17 amino acids. The CDR3: CASSSRTGTGANEKLFF. The CDR3 coding sequence is TGTGCCAGCAGCTCACGTACCGGGACAGGGGCTAATGAAAAACTGTTTTTT.

The chain employs TRBV6-1 and TRBJ2-7; TRBD2 might be the D (5 bases). V lost 6 bases, J lost 8 bases, and 26 bases lay in between. The CDR3 has 16 residues. Germline loops: CDR1 MNHNS, CDR2 SASEGT. This CDR3 reads CASSRSPTRIPTQQYF. DNA for the CDR3: TGTGCCAGCAGCCGAAGTCCAACTAGAATACCTACGCAGCAGTACTTC.

At least ten counts were recorded for this clonotype. The gene calls are TRBV5-8 and TRBJ2-7; D is perhaps TRBD1 (5 bases). V gave up 4 bases and J gave up 3 bases, with 11 bases separating them. The CDR3 is 13 amino acids. Per germline, CDR1 SGHTS and CDR2 YDEGEE. The CDR3 nucleotides are TGTGCCAGCAGCAGGGGTCACCTCTACGAGCAGTACTTC. Its translation is CASSRGHLYEQYF.

This clonotype was seen many times. The chain has TRBV3-1 and TRBJ1-1, with TRBD1 identical over 8 bases. The trim removed 5 bases at V and 1 base at J, leaving 6 bases unmatched. This CDR3 is built from 15 residues. Per germline, CDR1 LGHDT and CDR2 YNNKEL (reference sequence). The CDR3 nucleotides are TGTGCCAGCAGCGATACTACAGGGGGGAACACTGAAGCTTTCTTT. Protein sequence: CASSDTTGGNTEAFF.

There are a few counts of this clonotype. The V gene is TRBV12-3 or TRBV12-4, the J gene TRBJ2-2; 10 nucleotides match TRBD1. Unmatched junction bases numbered 7, after V lost 5 bases and J lost 7 bases. CDR3 length: 15 residues. The CDR3 loop reads CASSQRQGADGELFF. The CDR3 DNA follows: TGTGCCAGCAGTCAAAGACAGGGGGCCGACGGGGAGCTGTTTTTT.

The chain carries TRBV4-1 and TRBJ2-3; 9 positions match TRBD2. CDR3 length: 17 amino acids. The J segment lost 4 bases and the V segment lost 5 bases, leaving 13 bases of the junction unmatched. Germline V gives CDR1 MGHRA, CDR2 YSYEKL. CDR3: CASSSKSSGSGSDTQYF. The CDR3 DNA sequence: TGCGCCAGCAGCTCCAAGAGTAGCGGGAGCGGATCAGATACGCAGTATTTT.

V and J are TRBV5-6 and TRBJ2-1; 7 bases align to TRBD2. CDR3 size: 16 residues. V trimming: 4 bases; J trimming: 4 bases; junction bases outside the gene matches: 11. Germline V gene data show CDR1 as SGHDT and CDR2 as YYEEEE. The CDR3 spells CASSPPTSATYNEQFF. As DNA, the CDR3 is TGTGCCAGCAGCCCCCCCACTAGCGCTACTTACAATGAGCAGTTCTTC. Looking up the rest from reference TRBV5-6 and TRBJ2-1 gives the full variable domain: DAGVTQSPTHLIKTRGQQVTLRCSPKSGHDTVSWYQQALGQGPQFIFQYYEEEERQRGNFPDRFSGHQFPNYSSELNVNALLLGDSALYLCASSPPTSATYNEQFFGPGTRLTVL.

The chain uses TRBV10-2 and TRBJ1-5, with D uncertain. With 0 bases removed from V and 0 bases from J, the gap between germline ends came to 12 bases. The CDR3 covers 17 residues. In germline, CDR1 is WSHSY, CDR2 SAAADI. CDR3 DNA: TGCGCCAGCAGTGAGTCAATCTCGGGGTATAGCAATCAGCCCCAGCATTTT. Translation gives CASSESISGYSNQPQHF.

This clonotype has just a few counts. The rearrangement joins TRBV4-2 to TRBJ2-7; the D gene is possibly TRBD1 (6 bases). V lost 1 base, J lost 2 bases, and 15 bases lay in between. There are 16 residues in the CDR3. The V gene's germline CDR1 is LGHNA and CDR2 YNFKEQ. The CDR3 sequence: CASSQVTTGETYEQYF. The CDR3 bases are TGTGCCAGCAGCCAAGTCACGACAGGAGAAACCTACGAGCAGTACTTC.

The chain carries TRBV18 and TRBJ1-2; 7 nucleotides line up with TRBD1. This CDR3 contains 13 residues. Germline V gene lookup returns CDR1 KGHSH and CDR2 LQKENI. V was clipped by 8 bases and J by 6 bases; unmatched bases: 9. CDR3 coding DNA: TGTGCCAGCACCCCCCTTGACAGGGATGGCTACACCTTC. Its translation is CASTPLDRDGYTF.

A few counts support this clonotype. The V call is TRBV5-1, the J call TRBJ1-1; 7 bases are a match to TRBD1. The J segment lost 1 base and the V segment lost 2 bases, leaving 8 bases of the junction unmatched. Germline loops: CDR1 SGHRS, CDR2 YFSETQ. The CDR3 has 16 residues. The CDR3 nucleotides read TGCGCCAGCAGCTTCGATTCAGGGGGAGGGAACACTGAAGCTTTCTTT. Translated, it gives CASSFDSGGGNTEAFF.

The chain couples TRBV20-1 to TRBJ1-1; tentative D call: TRBD1 (6 bases). The V gene's germline CDR1 is DFQATT and CDR2 SNEGSKA (reference sequence). The CDR3 spans 15 residues. V lost 0 bases and J 10 bases, leaving 21 bases between the germline ends. The CDR3 loop is CSARDRGAPDLAAFF. CDR3 nucleotides: TGCAGTGCTAGAGATCGGGGGGCTCCCGATTTAGCAGCTTTCTTT.

This clonotype showed up many times. This chain connects TRBV6-2 or TRBV6-3 to TRBJ2-5, with 7 bases that match TRBD1. Losses at the gene ends were 6 bases for V and 2 bases for J; bases not matched to a gene: 6. This CDR3 spans 14 amino acids. Germline CDR1 MNHEY, CDR2 SVGEGT. The CDR3 here is CASSDGTEQETQYF. In DNA, the CDR3 is TGTGCCAGCAGCGACGGGACAGAGCAAGAGACCCAGTACTTC.

This clonotype was found a few times. The chain is built from TRBV2 and TRBJ1-5, with D unresolved. The CDR3 length is 11 residues. V was trimmed by 6 bases and J by 6 bases, leaving 6 bases between them. The germline CDR1 and CDR2 sequences are SNHLY and FYNNEI. The CDR3 protein is CASRRGQPQHF. CDR3 nucleotides: TGTGCCAGCAGGCGAGGTCAGCCCCAGCATTTT.

This clonotype was found a few times. This may stem from a read error, because a much larger clone lies one nucleotide away. The J gene is TRBJ2-2, the V gene TRBV15; 10 bases are a match to TRBD1. Germline V gene sequence: CDR1 LNHNV, CDR2 YYDKDF (reference sequence). The CDR3 totals 15 residues. V trimming: 6 bases; J trimming: 8 bases; junction bases outside the gene matches: 9. The CDR3 spells CATSQGQGTAGELFF. For the CDR3, the DNA is TGTGCCACCAGTCAGGGACAGGGGACAGCGGGGGAGCTGTTTTTT.

This clonotype was observed a handful of times. This chain connects TRBV12-3 or TRBV12-4 to TRBJ2-4; 10 nucleotides line up with TRBD1. The CDR3 runs 13 residues. Trimming at V came to 7 bases and at J to 10 bases, leaving 7 bases not matched to a gene. The CDR3 bases are TGTGCCAGCACCCAAGACAGGGGGCGAATTCAGTACTTC. Its translation is CASTQDRGRIQYF.

The chain has TRBV11-2 and TRBJ1-1; the D gene is possibly TRBD1 (5 bases). The CDR3 covers 12 residues. Germline CDR1 SGHAT, CDR2 FQNNGV. V was shortened by 5 bases and J by 6 bases, with 10 bases between the two germline ends. Written as DNA, the CDR3 is TGTGCCAGCAGCCCTCCGGGGGCTGAAGCTTTCTTT. It encodes CASSPPGAEAFF.

This clonotype has ten or more counts. The chain uses TRBV30 and TRBJ1-6; D not resolved. V was pared by 3 bases and J by 0 bases, with 15 bases between. The CDR3 runs 17 residues. Germline-derived CDR1 and CDR2 are GTSNPN and SVGIG (reference sequence). The CDR3 DNA is TGTGCCTGGAGCGTCCACGAAGTTCCCTCCTATAATTCACCCCTCCACTTT. It translates to CAWSVHEVPSYNSPLHF.

This clonotype came up a few times. The chain recombines TRBV5-4 with TRBJ2-5, with 9 bases identical to TRBD1. There are 13 residues in the CDR3. V was pared by 5 bases and J by 4 bases, with 3 bases of the junction left unmatched. The germline CDR1 and CDR2 sequences are SGHNT and YYREEE (reference sequence). CDR3 in amino acids: CASRRTGAETQYF. For the CDR3, the DNA is TGTGCCAGCAGGCGGACAGGGGCAGAGACCCAGTACTTC.

This clonotype was seen repeatedly, ten times or more. The gene calls are TRBV28 and TRBJ2-5; perhaps TRBD2 as D (6 bases). Germline V gene lookup returns CDR1 MDHEN and CDR2 SYDVKM. There are 15 residues in the CDR3. Trimming stripped 10 bases from V and 1 base from J, with 19 bases between. In DNA, the CDR3 is TGTGCCACGGGGCTGGGTAGCGGCGCCCAAGAGACCCAGTACTTC. This translates into CATGLGSGAQETQYF.

This clonotype has only a few counts. The chain uses TRBV12-3 or TRBV12-4 and TRBJ2-2; the D call may be TRBD1 or TRBD2 (5 bases each). The V and J ends lost 6 bases and 3 bases respectively, with 11 bases between them. There are 14 residues in the CDR3. The CDR3 loop is CASRPMGDTGELFF. The CDR3 DNA reads TGTGCCAGCAGGCCCATGGGGGACACCGGGGAGCTGTTTTTT.

The table lists this clonotype with a few counts. The CDR3 reads CATGGRNSNQPQHF. CDR3 DNA sequence: TGTGCCACCGGGGGTAGGAATAGCAATCAGCCCCAGCATTTT. The chain links TRBV19 to TRBJ1-5; D perhaps matches TRBD1 (5 bases). V dropped 10 bases and J dropped 0 bases, with 13 bases sitting between them. The CDR3 consists of 14 residues. Germline loops: CDR1 LNHDA, CDR2 SQIVND (reference sequence).

The chain uses TRBV25-1 and TRBJ2-3, with 8 bases identical to TRBD2. CDR1 and CDR2 (germline): MGHDK, SYGVNS. The CDR3 runs 15 residues. V gave up 4 bases and J gave up 5 bases; unmatched junction bases: 8. The DNA for the CDR3 is TGTGCCAGCAGTGCAAGCGGGGGAATGTTAGATACGCAGTATTTT. Translated, it gives CASSASGGMLDTQYF.

The chain is built from TRBV5-5 and TRBJ2-2; no reliable D call. V lost 4 bases, J lost 4 bases, and 11 bases lay in between. CDR1 and CDR2 from the germline V gene are SGHKS and YYEKEE (reference sequence). The CDR3 has 14 amino acids. CDR3 in amino acids: CASSQAHATGELFF. The CDR3, as DNA: TGTGCCAGCAGCCAGGCACACGCCACCGGGGAGCTGTTTTTT.

This clonotype was seen at least ten times. The chain joins TRBV6-1 to TRBJ1-2; D remains unclear. CDR1 MNHNS and CDR2 SASEGT come from the germline V gene. Trimming took off 8 bases at V and 0 bases at J, with 13 bases between the two ends. This CDR3 has 14 residues. CDR3 protein: CASEWPLSNYGYTF. The CDR3 DNA sequence: TGTGCCAGCGAATGGCCACTGTCTAACTATGGCTACACCTTC.

This clonotype has ten or more counts. The chain has TRBV20-1 and TRBJ2-7; 8 bases line up with TRBD1. With 3 bases clipped from V and 4 bases from J, the junction kept 8 bases outside the gene matches. Looked up from germline, CDR1 is DFQATT and CDR2 is SNEGSKA (reference sequence). The CDR3 has 14 amino acids. CDR3 region: CSARSGTGQYEQYF. Here the CDR3 DNA reads TGCAGTGCTAGGTCGGGGACAGGTCAGTACGAGCAGTACTTC.

This clonotype was recorded a few times. The chain has TRBV3-1 and TRBJ1-6, with D maybe TRBD1 (6 bases). The CDR3 consists of 17 residues. Germline-derived CDR1 and CDR2 are LGHDT and YNNKEL (reference sequence). V dropped 2 bases and J dropped 7 bases, with 18 bases sitting between them. The DNA for the CDR3 is TGTGCCAGCAGCCAAAAGGGGACATGGGGGAAGAATTCACCCCTCCACTTT. Protein: CASSQKGTWGKNSPLHF.

The gene calls are TRBV29-1 and TRBJ2-1; tentative D call: TRBD2 (7 bases). Between the trimmed V and J ends, which lost 5 bases and 6 bases, there was a span of 14 bases. Germline assignment: CDR1 SQVTM and CDR2 ANQGSEA. The length of the CDR3 is 13 residues. The DNA for the CDR3 is TGCAGCGTTTGGGGGGGGGCTTCCAATGAGCAGTTCTTC. Protein product: CSVWGGASNEQFF.